This T cell receptor (beta chain) comes out of a study of T cell changes during pregnancy in multiple sclerosis. The CDR3 sequence is 15 residues long. The V gene's germline CDR1 is SGHVS and CDR2 FNYEAQ. With 0 bases clipped from V and 2 bases from J, the junction kept 3 bases outside the gene matches. Method: immunoSEQ multiplex PCR; TCRdb's copy keeps in-frame clones and lacks some. The table has about 39,000 clones, about nine tenths seen once; the top ten hold around 0.48%. This chain connects TRBV7-6 to TRBJ2-5, with 7 bases that match TRBD1. This sample comprised CD4+ T cells from peripheral blood mononuclear cells, obtained in the first trimester of pregnancy. This TCR was recovered from a female donor in good health, enrolled as a control in a pregnancy study. The CDR3 bases are TGTGCCAGCAGCTTAGCGGGGACAGAACAAGAGACCCAGTACTTC. The encoded protein is CASSLAGTEQETQYF.